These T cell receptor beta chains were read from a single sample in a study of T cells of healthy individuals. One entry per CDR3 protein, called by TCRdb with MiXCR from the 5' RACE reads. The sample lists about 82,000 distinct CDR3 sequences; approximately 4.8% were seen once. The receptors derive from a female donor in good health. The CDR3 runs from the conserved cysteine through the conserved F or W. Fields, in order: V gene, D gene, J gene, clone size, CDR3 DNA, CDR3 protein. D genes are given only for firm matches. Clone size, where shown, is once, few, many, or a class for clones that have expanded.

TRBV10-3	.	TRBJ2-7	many	TGTGCCATCAGTGACGGGGGACTGGCATATGGTTACGAGCAGTACTTC	CAISDGGLAYGYEQYF
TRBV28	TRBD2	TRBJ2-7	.	TGTGCCAGCACCTCCCGTGGGAGGGTCGAGCAGTACTTC	CASTSRGRVEQYF
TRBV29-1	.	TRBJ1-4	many	TGCAGCGTTGCCAGGGCAACTAATGAAAAACTGTTTTTT	CSVARATNEKLFF
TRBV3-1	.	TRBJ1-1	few	TGTGCCAGCGCCGACTCGGGGGGCTTTGAAGCTTTCTTT	CASADSGGFEAFF
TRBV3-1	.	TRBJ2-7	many	TGTGCCAGCAGCCTCCTGACGGCGGCGGACACCTACGAGCAGTACTTC	CASSLLTAADTYEQYF
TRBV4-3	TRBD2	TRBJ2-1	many	TGCGCCAGCAGCCGGGGGACTAGCGGGGAAAATGAGCAGTTCTTC	CASSRGTSGENEQFF
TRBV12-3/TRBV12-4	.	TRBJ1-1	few	TGTGCCAGCTCTAGGGAGAGGTACACTGAAGCTTTCTTT	CASSRERYTEAFF
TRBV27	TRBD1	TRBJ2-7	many	TGTGCCAGCAGTTTTTTGGACAGGGTCTACGAGCAGTACTTC	CASSFLDRVYEQYF
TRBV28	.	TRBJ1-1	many	TGTGCCAGCAGTCATTTGTTTGGAAAATTGACGGGGAACACTGAAGCTTTCTTT	CASSHLFGKLTGNTEAFF
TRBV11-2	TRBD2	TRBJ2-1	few	TGTGCCAGCAGCTATCAGCCGGGTAGCGGGAGTACCTACAATGAGCAGTTCTTC	CASSYQPGSGSTYNEQFF
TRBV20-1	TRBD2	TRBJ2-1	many	TGCAGTGCTAAGGGGGTTTCAAGCGGGAGAAGGGTTGAGCAGTTCTTC	CSAKGVSSGRRVEQFF
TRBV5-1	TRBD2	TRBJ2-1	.	TGCGCCAGCAGCTATGAAGTAGCGGGAGTGTCTTACAATGAGCAGTTCTTC	CASSYEVAGVSYNEQFF
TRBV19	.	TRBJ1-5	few	TGTGCCAGTAGTATATCCAATCAGCCCCAGCATTTT	CASSISNQPQHF
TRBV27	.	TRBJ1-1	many	TGTGCCAGCAGTTTTCTCCGTGCCTCCGGCTGGACTGAAGCTTTCTTT	CASSFLRASGWTEAFF
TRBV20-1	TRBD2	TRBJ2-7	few	TGCAGTGCTAGAGATACGGGAGGGGCATACTCCTACGAGCAGTACTTC	CSARDTGGAYSYEQYF
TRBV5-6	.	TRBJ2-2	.	TGTGCCAGCACTTTGAGCGGCGGAGCGAACACCGGGGAGCTGTTTTTT	CASTLSGGANTGELFF
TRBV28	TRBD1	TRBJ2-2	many	TGTGCCAGCAGTCTGGACAGGGTATACACCGGGGAGCTGTTTTTT	CASSLDRVYTGELFF
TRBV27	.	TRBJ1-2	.	TGTGCCAGCAGTTTATCTGTACGGGAGGGTTCTGATGGCTACACCTTC	CASSLSVREGSDGYTF
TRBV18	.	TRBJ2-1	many	TGTGCCAGCTCACTGACTGGGACCCGCTACAATGAGCAGTTCTTC	CASSLTGTRYNEQFF
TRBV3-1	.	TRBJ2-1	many	TGTGCCAGCAGCCAAGGGACTTCACCCACCAATGAGCAGTTCTTC	CASSQGTSPTNEQFF
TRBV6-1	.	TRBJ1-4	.	TGTGCCAGCAGTGGGCCTGTTAATGAAAAACTGTTTTTT	CASSGPVNEKLFF
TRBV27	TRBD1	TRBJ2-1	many	TGTGCCAGCAGTACCCTGGGGACAGGGGGTGTCCGTTACAATGAGCAGTTCTTC	CASSTLGTGGVRYNEQFF
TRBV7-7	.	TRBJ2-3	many	TGTGCTAGCAGCTTATCTTCCCTCACAGATACGCAGTATTTT	CASSLSSLTDTQYF
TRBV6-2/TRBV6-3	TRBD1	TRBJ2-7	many	TGTGCCAGCAGTTACGACGACAGGGCGTCCTACGAGCAGTACTTC	CASSYDDRASYEQYF
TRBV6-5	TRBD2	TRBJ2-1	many	TGTGCCAGCACTACCCGACTCGGCGGGAGGGACAATGAGCAGTTCTTC	CASTTRLGGRDNEQFF
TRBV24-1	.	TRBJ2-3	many	TGTGCCACCAGTGATTTCGGAGATACGCAGTATTTT	CATSDFGDTQYF
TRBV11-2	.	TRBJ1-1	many	TGTGCCAGCAGCAGGCGACAGCCGGCGGGTCCTATGAACACTGAAGCTTTCTTT	CASSRRQPAGPMNTEAFF
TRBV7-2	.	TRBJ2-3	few	TGTGCCAGCAGTCCGACGACAGTCACAGATACGCAGTATTTT	CASSPTTVTDTQYF
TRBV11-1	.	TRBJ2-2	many	TGTGCCAGCAGCCCCGGACCAACAAGGAACACCGGGGAGCTGTTTTTT	CASSPGPTRNTGELFF
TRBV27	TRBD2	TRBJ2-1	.	TGTGCCAGCATTTCGCGGACTAGCGGGAGTAGTTGGGTCTACAATGAGCAGTTCTTC	CASISRTSGSSWVYNEQFF
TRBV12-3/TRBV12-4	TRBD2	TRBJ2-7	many	TGTGCCAGTACTAGCGGGAGTAACTACGAGCAGTACTTC	CASTSGSNYEQYF
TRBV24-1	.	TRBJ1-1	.	TGTGCCACCAGTTCGGGTGGGCTAATGAACAATGAAGCTTTCTTT	CATSSGGLMNNEAFF
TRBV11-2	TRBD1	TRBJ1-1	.	TGTGCCAGCAGCTGGGGACAGCAGAACACTGAAGCTTTCTTT	CASSWGQQNTEAFF
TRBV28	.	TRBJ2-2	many	TGTGCCAGCAGTTTCGGCGCCACCGGCGGGGAGCTGTTTTTT	CASSFGATGGELFF
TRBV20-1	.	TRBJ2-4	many	TGCAGTGCCTCCGAGAGGGCCAAAAACATTCAGTACTTC	CSASERAKNIQYF
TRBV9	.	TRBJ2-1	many	TGTGCCAGCAGCGTGGACCTGGCTTCGGCGGAGCAGCAGTTCTTC	CASSVDLASAEQQFF
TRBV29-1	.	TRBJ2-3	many	TGCAGCGTTGTACCGGGACCAGGGGAAAGAAGAACAGATACGCAGTATTTT	CSVVPGPGERRTDTQYF
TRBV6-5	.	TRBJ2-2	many	TGTGCCAGCAGGCGAGTCACCGGGGAGCTGTTTTTT	CASRRVTGELFF
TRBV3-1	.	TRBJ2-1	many	TGTGCCAGCAGCCAAGGGACACGCCGGTACGGCAATGAGCAGTTCTTC	CASSQGTRRYGNEQFF
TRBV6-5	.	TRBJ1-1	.	TGTGCCAGCAGTTACTCGTTCGGCACGGTGGGGTTGAACACTGAAGCTTTCTTT	CASSYSFGTVGLNTEAFF
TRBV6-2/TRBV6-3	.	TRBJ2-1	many	TGTGCCAGCAGTACTGGGACCGCCAATGAGCAGTTCTTC	CASSTGTANEQFF
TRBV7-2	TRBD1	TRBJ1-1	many	TGTGCCAGCAGCTTAGGTCAGGGGGCAGGCACTGAAGCTTTCTTT	CASSLGQGAGTEAFF
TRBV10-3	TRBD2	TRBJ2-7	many	TGTGCCATCAGTTCAGGGACTAGAACGGACGAGCAGTACTTC	CAISSGTRTDEQYF
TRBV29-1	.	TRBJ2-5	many	TGCAATACATGGTATCGCCGGAGACAAGAGACCCAGTACTTC	CNTWYRRRQETQYF